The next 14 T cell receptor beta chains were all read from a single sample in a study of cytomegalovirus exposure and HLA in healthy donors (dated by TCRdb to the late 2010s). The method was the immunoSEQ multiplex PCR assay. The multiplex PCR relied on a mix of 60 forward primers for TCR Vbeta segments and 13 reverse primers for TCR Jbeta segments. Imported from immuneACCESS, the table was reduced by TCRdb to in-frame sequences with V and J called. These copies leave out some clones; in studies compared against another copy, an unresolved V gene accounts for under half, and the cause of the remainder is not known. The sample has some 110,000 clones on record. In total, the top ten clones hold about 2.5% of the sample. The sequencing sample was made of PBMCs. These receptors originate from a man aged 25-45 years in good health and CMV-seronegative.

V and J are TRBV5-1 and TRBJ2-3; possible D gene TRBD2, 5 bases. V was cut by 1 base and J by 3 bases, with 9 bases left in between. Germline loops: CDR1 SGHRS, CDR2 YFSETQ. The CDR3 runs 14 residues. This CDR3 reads CASSLPGMTDTQYF. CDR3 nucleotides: TGCGCCAGCAGCTTGCCGGGAATGACAGATACGCAGTATTTT.

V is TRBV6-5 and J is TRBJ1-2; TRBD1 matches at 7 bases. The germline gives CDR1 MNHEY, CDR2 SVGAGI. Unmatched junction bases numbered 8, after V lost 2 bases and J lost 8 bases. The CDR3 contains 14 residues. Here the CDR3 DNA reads TGTGCCAGCAGTTACAATCGACAGGGCGGGGGCTACACCTTC. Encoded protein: CASSYNRQGGGYTF.

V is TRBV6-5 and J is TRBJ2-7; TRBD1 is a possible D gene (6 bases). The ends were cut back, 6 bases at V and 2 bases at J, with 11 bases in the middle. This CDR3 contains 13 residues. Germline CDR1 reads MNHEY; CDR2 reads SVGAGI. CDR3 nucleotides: TGTGCCAGCAGGGGCCGGGACACCTACGAGCAGTACTTC. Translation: CASRGRDTYEQYF.

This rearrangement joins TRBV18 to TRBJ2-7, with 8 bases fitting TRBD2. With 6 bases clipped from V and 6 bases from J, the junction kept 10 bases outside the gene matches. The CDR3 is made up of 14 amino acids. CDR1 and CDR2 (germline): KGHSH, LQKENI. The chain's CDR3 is CASSTSGDFSEQYF. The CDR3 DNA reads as TGTGCCAGCTCCACTAGCGGAGACTTCTCCGAGCAGTACTTC.

CDR3 nucleotides: TGTGCCAGCAGGGAGACAGGGGGTTCCTACGAGCAGTACTTC. Protein: CASRETGGSYEQYF. This chain joins TRBV6-5 and TRBJ2-5; 9 bases are a match to TRBD1. The DNA end lines up better with TRBJ2-7; the J call may be wrong. The CDR3 sequence is 14 residues long. Germline V gene lookup returns CDR1 MNHEY and CDR2 SVGAGI.

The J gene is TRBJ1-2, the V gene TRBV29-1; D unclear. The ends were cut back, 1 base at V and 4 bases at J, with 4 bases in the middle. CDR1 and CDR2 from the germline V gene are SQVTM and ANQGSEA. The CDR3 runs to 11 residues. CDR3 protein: CSVEARYGYTF. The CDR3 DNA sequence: TGCAGCGTTGAAGCCCGCTATGGCTACACCTTC. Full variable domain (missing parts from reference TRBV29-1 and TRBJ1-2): SAVISQKPSRDICQRGTSLTIQCQVDSQVTMMFWYRQQPGQSLTLIATANQGSEATYESGFVIDKFPISRPNLTFSTLTVSNMSPEDSSIYLCSVEARYGYTFGSGTRLTVV.

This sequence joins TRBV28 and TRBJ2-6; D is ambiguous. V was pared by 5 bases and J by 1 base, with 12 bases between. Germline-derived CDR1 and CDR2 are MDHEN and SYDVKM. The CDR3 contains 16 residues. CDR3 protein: CASSPNLGSGANVLTF. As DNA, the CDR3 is TGTGCCAGCAGTCCTAATCTCGGGTCTGGGGCCAACGTCCTGACTTTC.

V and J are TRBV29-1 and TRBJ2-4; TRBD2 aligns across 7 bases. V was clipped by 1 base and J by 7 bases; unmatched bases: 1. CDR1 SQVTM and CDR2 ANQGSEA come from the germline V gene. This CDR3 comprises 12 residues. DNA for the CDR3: TGCAGCGTTGAAGGGGGGGGGAACATTCAGTACTTC. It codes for CSVEGGGNIQYF.

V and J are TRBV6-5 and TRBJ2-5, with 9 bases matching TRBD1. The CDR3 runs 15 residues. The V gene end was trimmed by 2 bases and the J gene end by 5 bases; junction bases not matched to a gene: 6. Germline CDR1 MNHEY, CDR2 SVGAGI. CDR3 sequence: CASSYGTGYSETQYF. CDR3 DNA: TGTGCCAGCAGTTACGGGACAGGGTACAGCGAGACCCAGTACTTC.

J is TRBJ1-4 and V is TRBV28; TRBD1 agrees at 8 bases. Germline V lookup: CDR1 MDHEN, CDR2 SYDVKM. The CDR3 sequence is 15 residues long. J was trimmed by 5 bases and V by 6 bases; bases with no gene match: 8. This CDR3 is CASRRTGRSNEKLFF. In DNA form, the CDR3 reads TGTGCCAGCAGGAGGACAGGGCGGTCGAATGAAAAACTGTTTTTT. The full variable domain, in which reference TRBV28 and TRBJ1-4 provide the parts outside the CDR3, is DVKVTQSSRYLVKRTGEKVFLECVQDMDHENMFWYRQDPGLGLRLIYFSYDVKMKEKGDIPEGYSVSREKKERFSLILESASTNQTSMYLCASRRTGRSNEKLFFGSGTQLSVL.

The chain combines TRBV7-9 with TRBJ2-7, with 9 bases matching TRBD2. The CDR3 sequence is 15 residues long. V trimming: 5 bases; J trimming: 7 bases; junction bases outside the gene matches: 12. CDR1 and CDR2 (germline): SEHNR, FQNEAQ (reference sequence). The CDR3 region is CASSPPEREAREQYF. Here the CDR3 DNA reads TGTGCCAGCAGCCCCCCGGAGCGGGAGGCCCGGGAGCAGTACTTC.

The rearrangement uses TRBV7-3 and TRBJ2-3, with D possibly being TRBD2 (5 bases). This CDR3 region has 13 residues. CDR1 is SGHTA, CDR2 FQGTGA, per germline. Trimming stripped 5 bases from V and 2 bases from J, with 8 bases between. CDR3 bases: TGTGCCAGCAGCACTAGTCCCACAGATACGCAGTATTTT. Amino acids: CASSTSPTDTQYF. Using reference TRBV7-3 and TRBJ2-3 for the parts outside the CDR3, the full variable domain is GAGVSQTPSNKVTEKGKYVELRCDPISGHTALYWYRQSLGQGPEFLIYFQGTGAADDSGLPNDRFFAVRPEGSVSTLKIQRTERGDSAVYLCASSTSPTDTQYFGPGTRLTVL.

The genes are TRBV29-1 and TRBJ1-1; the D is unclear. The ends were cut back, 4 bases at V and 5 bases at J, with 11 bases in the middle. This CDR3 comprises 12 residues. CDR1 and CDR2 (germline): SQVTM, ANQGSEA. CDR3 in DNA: TGCAGCGTTGTAGGTGGAGAAACTGAAGCTTTCTTT. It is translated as CSVVGGETEAFF.

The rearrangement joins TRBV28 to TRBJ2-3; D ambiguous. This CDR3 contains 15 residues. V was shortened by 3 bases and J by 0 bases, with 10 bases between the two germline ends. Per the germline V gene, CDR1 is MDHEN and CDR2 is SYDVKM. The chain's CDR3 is CASSFVQLSTDTQYF. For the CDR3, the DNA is TGTGCCAGCAGTTTCGTCCAACTGAGCACAGATACGCAGTATTTT.